One sample yielded the 10 T cell receptor beta chains listed below, sequenced in a study of identical twins. Via MiXCR, TCRdb re-called the 5' RACE reads, giving one row per CDR3 protein. The sample includes some 600,000 distinct CDR3 sequences, roughly 7.1% of them seen just once. These records were also assigned to another study, of yellow fever vaccine responses in identical twins.

Sequenced material: PBMCs. These receptors originate from a woman younger than 30 in good health.

The chain employs TRBV20-1 and TRBJ2-7; TRBD2 might be the D (7 bases). The CDR3 runs to 13 residues. V was clipped by 5 bases and J by 3 bases, with 14 bases between them. Germline-derived CDR1 and CDR2 are DFQATT and SNEGSKA (reference sequence). This CDR3 is CSAWRGGLYEQYV. The DNA of the CDR3 is TGCAGTGCTTGGAGGGGGGGCCTCTACGAGCAGTACGTC.

The V and J genes are TRBV2 and TRBJ2-2; D not certain. V gave up 3 bases and J gave up 0 bases, with 8 bases separating them. This CDR3 comprises 15 residues. The V gene's germline CDR1 is SNHLY and CDR2 FYNNEI. The CDR3 region has the DNA TGTGCCAGCAGTGAGGAGACCTCGAACACCGGGGAGCTGTTTTTT. This encodes CASSEETSNTGELFF.

This chain links TRBV6-5 with TRBJ1-6; D ambiguous. CDR3 length: 15 residues. The germline V gene has CDR1 MNHEY and CDR2 SVGAGI. V lost 7 bases and J lost 0, with 10 bases in between. CDR3 DNA sequence: TGTGCCAGCATTAAAGGGAGCTCCTATAATTCACCCCTCCACTTT. Translated: CASIKGSSYNSPLHF.

This clonotype was counted ten times or more. The chain links TRBV16 to TRBJ1-6; a weak D match, TRBD1 (5 bases). There are 16 residues in the CDR3. Germline CDR1 is KGHSY and CDR2 is FQNENV. The germline V and J ends were trimmed by 2 bases and 6 bases, with 14 bases remaining between them. CDR3 loop: CASSQSLGTGNSPLHF. The CDR3 DNA is TGTGCCAGCAGCCAAAGCCTCGGGACGGGTAATTCACCCCTCCACTTT. The entire variable domain, with the rest obtained from reference TRBV16 and TRBJ1-6, is as follows: GEEVAQTPKHLVRGEGQKAKLYCAPIKGHSYVFWYQQVLKNEFKFLISFQNENVFDETGMPKERFSAKCLPNSPCSLEIQATKLEDSAVYFCASSQSLGTGNSPLHFGNGTRLTVT.

This clonotype occurred a few times. V usage is TRBV5-6 and J usage is TRBJ1-1, with D maybe TRBD1 (5 bases). The CDR3 length is 14 residues. V dropped 6 bases and J dropped 2 bases, with 14 bases sitting between them. Germline V CDR1 and CDR2: SGHDT, YYEEEE. This CDR3 reads CASKFQGLNTEAFF. DNA for the CDR3: TGTGCCAGCAAGTTCCAGGGATTAAACACTGAAGCTTTCTTT.

This sequence joins TRBV19 and TRBJ1-6; no definite D call. The CDR3 has 15 amino acids. The V end was cut by 1 base, the J end by 5 bases, with 9 bases between. CDR1 is LNHDA and CDR2 is SQIVND in the germline V gene (reference sequence). The CDR3 spells CASSIVARDNSPLHF. The CDR3, as DNA: TGTGCCAGTAGTATAGTGGCCCGTGATAATTCACCCCTCCACTTT.

This clonotype was detected only a few times. The CDR3 sequence is CASSLTGTTRTDTQYF. The CDR3 DNA reads TGCGCCAGCAGCCTGACCGGGACTACTAGGACAGATACGCAGTATTTT. This rearrangement joins TRBV5-1 to TRBJ2-3, with 7 bases fitting TRBD2. The CDR3 is 16 residues long. Unmatched junction bases numbered 11, after V lost 4 bases and J lost 3 bases. Germline V CDR1 and CDR2: SGHRS, YFSETQ.

Only a few counts were recorded for this clonotype. CDR3 amino acids: CASTPGILTTDTQYF. CDR3 bases: TGTGCCAGCACCCCTGGTATCCTGACGACAGATACGCAGTATTTT. V usage is TRBV9 and J usage is TRBJ2-3; no clear D. The CDR3 consists of 15 residues. V was clipped by 6 bases and J by 3 bases, with 17 bases between them. CDR1 is SGDLS, CDR2 YYNGEE, per germline.

This clonotype was found many times. CDR3 sequence: CASSLAPGLVAYEQYF. DNA for the CDR3: TGTGCCAGCAGCTTAGCACCGGGACTAGTCGCCTACGAGCAGTACTTC. The V call is TRBV7-2, the J call TRBJ2-7; TRBD2 aligns across 8 bases. The CDR3 spans 16 residues. Unmatched junction bases numbered 6, after V lost 0 bases and J lost 2 bases. Per germline, CDR1 SGHTA and CDR2 FQGNSA.

There are many counts of this clonotype. The rearrangement links TRBV5-1 to TRBJ1-4, with D unclear. V dropped 0 bases and J dropped 5 bases, with 11 bases sitting between them. Germline V gene data show CDR1 as SGHRS and CDR2 as YFSETQ. The CDR3 has 15 residues. The DNA of the CDR3 is TGCGCCAGCAGCTTGGACGGTGTCGACAATGAAAAACTGTTTTTT. Its translation: CASSLDGVDNEKLFF.